This TCR beta chain was documented in a study of shared clonotypes between healthy human individuals. About the research overall: The donor pool was made up of two women and three men aged 18 to 49. General study findings and limits: Incompleteness in sorted-subset sequencing, despite large depth, was shown by rarefaction.

As for this clone: Its antigen remains unknown.

Generated by immunoSEQ multiplex PCR, the TCRdb table keeps only in-frame clones and is missing some. The sample yields 1,400,000 or so clones, approximately 98.5% seen once. Sequencing was performed on naive CD4+ T cells sorted from blood. Described subset: CD45RA+ positively selected. This clonotype was obtained from a man aged 30 to 45 in good health.

CDR3 loop: CASSPRGLAGVGTDTQYF. The CDR3 nucleotides read TGTGCCAGCAGCCCAAGGGGACTAGCGGGAGTTGGGACAGATACGCAGTATTTT. This chain links TRBV27 with TRBJ2-3; 14 bases agree with TRBD2. The CDR3 length is 18 residues. Germline loops: CDR1 MNHEY, CDR2 SMNVEV (reference sequence). V lost 6 bases to trimming and J lost 3 bases; unmatched junction nucleotides: 11.